This is a list of T cell receptor beta chains from one sample in a study of blood T cell repertoires in COVID-19. Assay used: immunoSEQ multiplex PCR; TCRdb lists only in-frame clones, some missing. Seen here are roughly 280,000 clones, 85% to 90% observed once, and the top ten hold about 2.2%. Sequencing was performed on PBMCs or T cells enriched from blood (not recorded which). Receptor source: a woman younger than 35 who had recovered from COVID-19. Each CDR3 is given without its conserved first and last residue. Not every row has a clone size; where given, it reads once, few, many or a size class.

abundance: -; j_gene: TRBJ1-2; v_gene: TRBV11-2; CDR3aa: ASSFGGAGSVYGYT
abundance: -; j_gene: TRBJ2-5; v_gene: TRBV7-9; CDR3aa: ASSPPDRVLQTQY
abundance: -; j_gene: TRBJ1-4; v_gene: TRBV5-5; CDR3aa: ASRTGIDEKLF
abundance: -; j_gene: TRBJ2-3; v_gene: TRBV11-2; CDR3aa: ASSLAGDTQY
abundance: -; j_gene: TRBJ2-3; v_gene: TRBV24-1; CDR3aa: ATGVAGLKDTQY
abundance: -; j_gene: TRBJ1-5; v_gene: TRBV12-5; CDR3aa: ASSTPGQPQH
abundance: -; j_gene: TRBJ1-4; v_gene: TRBV28; CDR3aa: ASRGRTGEGEKLF
abundance: -; j_gene: TRBJ1-6; v_gene: TRBV18; CDR3aa: ASSPPGQGNSPLH
abundance: once; j_gene: TRBJ1-2; v_gene: TRBV7-9; CDR3aa: ASSFGEGDYGYT
abundance: once; j_gene: TRBJ1-1; v_gene: TRBV9; CDR3aa: ASSTTTGNTEAF
abundance: -; j_gene: TRBJ2-1; v_gene: TRBV7-9; CDR3aa: ASSLAAGGNEQF
abundance: -; j_gene: TRBJ1-1; v_gene: TRBV7-2; CDR3aa: ASSLFGGRNTEAF
abundance: few; j_gene: TRBJ2-5; v_gene: TRBV6-5; CDR3aa: ASASGTGVRETQY
abundance: -; j_gene: TRBJ2-2; v_gene: TRBV7-8; CDR3aa: ASSSRAGNSGELF
abundance: -; j_gene: TRBJ1-2; v_gene: TRBV28; CDR3aa: ASTGRPGYGYT
abundance: -; j_gene: TRBJ1-3; v_gene: TRBV4-1; CDR3aa: ASSQPRGGTSGNTIY
abundance: -; j_gene: TRBJ2-7; v_gene: TRBV10-3; CDR3aa: AISEVSGGAYEQY
abundance: -; j_gene: TRBJ2-2; v_gene: TRBV11-2; CDR3aa: ASSPPGTMPGELF
abundance: -; j_gene: TRBJ1-6; v_gene: TRBV30; CDR3aa: AWSGARSLTFSYNSPLH
abundance: -; j_gene: TRBJ2-2; v_gene: TRBV19; CDR3aa: ASSTSRGNTGELF
abundance: -; j_gene: TRBJ2-7; v_gene: TRBV28; CDR3aa: ASSFGQGSYEQY
abundance: -; j_gene: TRBJ1-2; v_gene: TRBV11-2; CDR3aa: ASSRDRVGGYT
abundance: -; j_gene: TRBJ1-2; v_gene: TRBV14; CDR3aa: ASSQMAFYGYT
abundance: -; j_gene: TRBJ2-5; v_gene: TRBV7-2; CDR3aa: ASSYRGGGPGTQY
abundance: -; j_gene: TRBJ1-4; v_gene: TRBV5-1; CDR3aa: ASSRTVPGANEKLF
abundance: -; j_gene: TRBJ2-7; v_gene: TRBV6-5; CDR3aa: ASWRGKGDYEQY
abundance: -; j_gene: TRBJ1-5; v_gene: TRBV27; CDR3aa: ASRPFDRGNQPQH
abundance: -; j_gene: TRBJ2-1; v_gene: TRBV9; CDR3aa: ASSVATGGSNEQF
abundance: -; j_gene: TRBJ2-3; v_gene: TRBV13; CDR3aa: ASSPSGVPTDTQY
abundance: -; j_gene: TRBJ1-1; v_gene: TRBV6-5; CDR3aa: ASTYGGGTEAF
abundance: -; j_gene: TRBJ2-1; v_gene: TRBV2; CDR3aa: ASTETDYKVEQF
abundance: -; j_gene: TRBJ1-1; v_gene: TRBV6-4; CDR3aa: ASSGGAF
abundance: -; j_gene: TRBJ1-3; v_gene: TRBV19; CDR3aa: ASSGGANTIY
abundance: -; j_gene: TRBJ2-7; v_gene: TRBV5-6; CDR3aa: ASSLGLAGQEQY
abundance: -; j_gene: TRBJ1-1; v_gene: TRBV5-4; CDR3aa: ASSVRDRDGTEAF
abundance: -; j_gene: TRBJ2-1; v_gene: TRBV14; CDR3aa: ASSQEWVRSNEQF
abundance: -; j_gene: TRBJ1-2; v_gene: TRBV6-1; CDR3aa: ASSEAPGQGGYGYT
abundance: -; j_gene: TRBJ2-7; v_gene: TRBV5-4; CDR3aa: ASSLESDTYEQY
abundance: -; j_gene: TRBJ1-1; v_gene: TRBV19; CDR3aa: AVRQAAGSKAF
abundance: -; j_gene: TRBJ1-6; v_gene: TRBV7-3; CDR3aa: ASSLNGANSPLH
abundance: -; j_gene: TRBJ2-5; v_gene: TRBV12-5; CDR3aa: ASDPGGTAEETQY
abundance: -; j_gene: TRBJ2-7; v_gene: TRBV7-2; CDR3aa: ASSYGTDSYEQY
abundance: -; j_gene: TRBJ1-2; v_gene: TRBV3-1/TRBV3-2; CDR3aa: ASSPGHQPYGYT
abundance: -; j_gene: TRBJ2-2; v_gene: TRBV2; CDR3aa: ASSGSKGITGELF
abundance: -; j_gene: TRBJ1-5; v_gene: TRBV12-5; CDR3aa: ASATDNQPQH
abundance: -; j_gene: TRBJ2-3; v_gene: TRBV30; CDR3aa: AWAASRGSTDTQY
abundance: -; j_gene: TRBJ2-7; v_gene: TRBV5-1; CDR3aa: ASSAGRWQPNEQY
abundance: -; j_gene: TRBJ1-1; v_gene: TRBV7-9; CDR3aa: ASSLEVGLAF